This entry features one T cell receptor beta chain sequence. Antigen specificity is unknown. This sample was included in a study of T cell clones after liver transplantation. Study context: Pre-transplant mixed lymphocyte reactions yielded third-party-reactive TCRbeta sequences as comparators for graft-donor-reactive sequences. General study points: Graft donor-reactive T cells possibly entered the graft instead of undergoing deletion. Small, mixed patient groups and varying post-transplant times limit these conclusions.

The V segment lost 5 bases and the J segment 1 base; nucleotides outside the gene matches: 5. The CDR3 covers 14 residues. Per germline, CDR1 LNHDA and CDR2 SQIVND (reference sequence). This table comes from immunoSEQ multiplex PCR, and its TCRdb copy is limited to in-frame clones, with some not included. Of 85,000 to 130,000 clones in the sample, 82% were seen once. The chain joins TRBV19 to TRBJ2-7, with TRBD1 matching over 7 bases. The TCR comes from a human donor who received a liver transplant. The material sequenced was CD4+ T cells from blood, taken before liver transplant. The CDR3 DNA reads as TGTGCCAGTAGTCCTGGACAGGTTTCCTACGAGCAGTACTTC. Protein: CASSPGQVSYEQYF.